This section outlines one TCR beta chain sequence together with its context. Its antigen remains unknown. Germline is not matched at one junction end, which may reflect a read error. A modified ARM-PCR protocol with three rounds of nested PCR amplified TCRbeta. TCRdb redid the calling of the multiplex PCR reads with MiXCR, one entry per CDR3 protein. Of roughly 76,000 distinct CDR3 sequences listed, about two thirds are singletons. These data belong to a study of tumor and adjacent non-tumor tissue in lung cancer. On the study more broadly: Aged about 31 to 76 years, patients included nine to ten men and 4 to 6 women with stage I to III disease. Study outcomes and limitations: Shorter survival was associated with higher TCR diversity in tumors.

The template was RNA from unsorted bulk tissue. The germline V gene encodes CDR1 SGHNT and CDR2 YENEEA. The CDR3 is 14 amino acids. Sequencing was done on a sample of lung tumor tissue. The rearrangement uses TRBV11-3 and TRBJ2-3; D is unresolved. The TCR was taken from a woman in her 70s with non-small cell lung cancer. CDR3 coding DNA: TGTGCCAACAGCTTAGTTGGCTCTTCAGATACGCAGTATTTT. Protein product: CANSLVGSSDTQYF. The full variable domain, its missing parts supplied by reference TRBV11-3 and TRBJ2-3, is EAGVVQSPRYKIIEKKQPVAFWCNPISGHNTLYWYLQNLGQGPELLIRYENEEAVDDSQLPKDRFSAERLKGVDSTLKIQPAELGDSAVYLCANSLVGSSDTQYFGPGTRLTVL.